A selection of T cell receptor beta chains follows, all from one sample in a study of blood T cell repertoires in COVID-19. The table came from immunoSEQ multiplex PCR; TCRdb's copy has only in-frame clones and leaves some out. The data contain nearly 200,000 clones, approximately 88% of them singletons. The sample comprised PBMCs or T cells enriched from blood (not recorded which). All receptors derive from a woman under 30 who had recovered from COVID-19. CDR3s include the opening cysteine and the closing phenylalanine or tryptophan. The D gene is left open where the match is weak. Not every row has a clone size; where given, it reads once, few, many or a size class.

clone_size: .; j_call: TRBJ1-1; v_call: TRBV19; d_call: .; cdr3_aa: CASSRATEISNTEAFF; cdr3_nt: TGTGCCAGTAGTAGAGCGACAGAGATTTCGAACACTGAAGCTTTCTTT
clone_size: .; j_call: TRBJ1-5; v_call: TRBV9; d_call: .; cdr3_aa: CASSVFGGRGDQPQHF; cdr3_nt: TGTGCCAGCAGCGTATTTGGCGGCCGGGGAGATCAGCCCCAGCATTTT
clone_size: .; j_call: TRBJ1-6; v_call: TRBV5-5; d_call: .; cdr3_aa: CASSDRISDNSPLHF; cdr3_nt: TGTGCCAGCAGCGACAGGATTTCAGATAATTCACCCCTCCACTTT
clone_size: .; j_call: TRBJ2-5; v_call: TRBV28; d_call: .; cdr3_aa: CASSFSSPEETQYF; cdr3_nt: TGTGCCAGCAGTTTTTCGAGTCCCGAAGAGACCCAGTACTTC
clone_size: few; j_call: TRBJ1-2; v_call: TRBV3-1/TRBV3-2; d_call: .; cdr3_aa: CASSQEPVQGYTF; cdr3_nt: TGTGCCAGCAGCCAAGAACCCGTACAGGGCTACACCTTC
clone_size: few; j_call: TRBJ1-2; v_call: TRBV29-1; d_call: TRBD1; cdr3_aa: CSVEWQGASGYTF; cdr3_nt: TGCAGCGTTGAGTGGCAGGGGGCGTCTGGCTACACCTTC
clone_size: .; j_call: TRBJ2-7; v_call: TRBV4-1; d_call: TRBD1; cdr3_aa: CASSQGDRDTYEQYF; cdr3_nt: TGCGCCAGCAGCCAAGGGGACAGGGACACCTACGAGCAGTACTTC
clone_size: .; j_call: TRBJ2-3; v_call: TRBV6-5; d_call: .; cdr3_aa: CASTGLQGDTQYF; cdr3_nt: TGTGCCAGCACAGGTCTACAGGGAGATACGCAGTATTTT
clone_size: .; j_call: TRBJ2-7; v_call: TRBV4-1; d_call: .; cdr3_aa: CASSQDAGSPYEQYF; cdr3_nt: TGCGCCAGCAGCCAAGATGCGGGGTCTCCCTACGAGCAGTACTTC
clone_size: once; j_call: TRBJ1-1; v_call: TRBV4-1; d_call: TRBD1; cdr3_aa: CASSQGRGPGTEAFF; cdr3_nt: TGCGCCAGCAGCCAAGGCAGGGGGCCCGGCACTGAAGCTTTCTTT
clone_size: .; j_call: TRBJ1-3; v_call: TRBV7-3; d_call: .; cdr3_aa: CASSPQGNSGNTIYF; cdr3_nt: TGTGCCAGCAGCCCCCAGGGGAACTCTGGAAACACCATATATTTT
clone_size: .; j_call: TRBJ2-5; v_call: TRBV29-1; d_call: .; cdr3_aa: CSVQTGGETQYF; cdr3_nt: TGCAGCGTCCAGACGGGGGGCGAGACCCAGTACTTC
clone_size: once; j_call: TRBJ1-2; v_call: TRBV2; d_call: .; cdr3_aa: CASSLLDKYGYTF; cdr3_nt: TGTGCCAGCAGTCTACTCGACAAATATGGCTACACCTTC
clone_size: .; j_call: TRBJ2-3; v_call: TRBV12-3/TRBV12-4; d_call: TRBD2; cdr3_aa: CASKIAGEDTQYF; cdr3_nt: TGTGCCAGCAAGATAGCGGGGGAAGATACGCAGTATTTT
clone_size: few; j_call: TRBJ2-5; v_call: TRBV12-5; d_call: TRBD1; cdr3_aa: CASGLVGQGAYQETQYF; cdr3_nt: TGTGCTAGTGGTTTGGTCGGACAGGGGGCGTACCAAGAGACCCAGTACTTC
clone_size: once; j_call: TRBJ2-5; v_call: TRBV7-9; d_call: TRBD2; cdr3_aa: CASSPIEGTSGVGTQYF; cdr3_nt: TGTGCCAGCAGCCCAATCGAGGGGACTAGCGGGGTTGGGACCCAGTACTTC
clone_size: .; j_call: TRBJ2-7; v_call: TRBV5-4; d_call: .; cdr3_aa: CASSLGQGEQYF; cdr3_nt: TGTGCCAGCAGCTTGGGGCAGGGGGAGCAGTACTTC
clone_size: .; j_call: TRBJ2-1; v_call: TRBV4-1; d_call: TRBD1; cdr3_aa: CASSQPTGVTYNEQFF; cdr3_nt: TGCGCCAGCAGCCAACCGACAGGGGTGACCTACAATGAGCAGTTCTTC
clone_size: .; j_call: TRBJ2-7; v_call: TRBV27; d_call: .; cdr3_aa: CASSQDSTLYEQYF; cdr3_nt: TGTGCCAGCAGTCAAGATTCGACACTCTACGAGCAGTACTTC
clone_size: .; j_call: TRBJ2-1; v_call: TRBV18; d_call: .; cdr3_aa: CASSPGLGSVNEQFF; cdr3_nt: TGTGCCAGCTCACCCGGACTGGGTTCTGTCAATGAGCAGTTCTTC
clone_size: once; j_call: TRBJ1-5; v_call: TRBV19; d_call: TRBD1; cdr3_aa: CASSAAGTVMRSQHF; cdr3_nt: TGTGCCAGTAGTGCCGCCGGGACAGTTATGCGGTCCCAGCATTTT
clone_size: .; j_call: TRBJ1-3; v_call: TRBV28; d_call: .; cdr3_aa: CASSSPGAFGNTIYF; cdr3_nt: TGTGCCAGCAGTTCTCCGGGAGCCTTTGGAAACACCATATATTTT
clone_size: .; j_call: TRBJ1-5; v_call: TRBV11-2; d_call: .; cdr3_aa: CASSSSTGSNQPQHF; cdr3_nt: TGTGCCAGCAGCTCCTCGACAGGTAGCAATCAGCCCCAGCATTTT
clone_size: .; j_call: TRBJ2-2; v_call: TRBV6-6; d_call: TRBD1; cdr3_aa: CASDGTGGPGELFF; cdr3_nt: TGTGCCAGCGACGGGACAGGGGGCCCCGGGGAGCTGTTTTTT
clone_size: .; j_call: TRBJ1-5; v_call: TRBV5-4; d_call: .; cdr3_aa: CASSLQGVDNQPQHF; cdr3_nt: TGTGCCAGCAGCTTACAGGGTGTCGATAATCAGCCCCAGCATTTT
clone_size: .; j_call: TRBJ1-1; v_call: TRBV29-1; d_call: TRBD1; cdr3_aa: CSVRDRAANTEAFF; cdr3_nt: TGCAGCGTGAGGGACAGGGCAGCGAACACTGAAGCTTTCTTT